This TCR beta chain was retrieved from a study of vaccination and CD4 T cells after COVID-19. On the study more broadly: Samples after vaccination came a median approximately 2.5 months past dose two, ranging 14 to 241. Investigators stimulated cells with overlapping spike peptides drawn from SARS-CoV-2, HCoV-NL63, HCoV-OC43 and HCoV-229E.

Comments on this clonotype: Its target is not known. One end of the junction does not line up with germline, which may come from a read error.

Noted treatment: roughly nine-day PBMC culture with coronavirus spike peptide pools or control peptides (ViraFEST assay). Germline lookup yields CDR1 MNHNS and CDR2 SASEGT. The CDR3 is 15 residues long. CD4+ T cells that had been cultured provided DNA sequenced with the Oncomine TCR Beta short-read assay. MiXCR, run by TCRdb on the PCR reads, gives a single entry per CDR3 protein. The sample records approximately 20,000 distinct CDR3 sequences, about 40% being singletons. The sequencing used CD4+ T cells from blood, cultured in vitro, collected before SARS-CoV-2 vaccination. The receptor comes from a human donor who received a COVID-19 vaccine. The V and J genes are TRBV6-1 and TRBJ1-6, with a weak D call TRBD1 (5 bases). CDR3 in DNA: TGTGCCAGCAAAGGGGACGAGGGATATAATTCACCCCTCCACTTC. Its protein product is CASKGDEGYNSPLHF.